One sample yielded the 27 T cell receptor beta chains listed below, sequenced in a study of blood T cell repertoires in COVID-19. Method: immunoSEQ multiplex PCR; TCRdb's copy keeps in-frame clones and lacks some. The data contain around 130,000 clones, around four fifths of them seen just once; the ten biggest clones take up roughly 10%. The sequencing input was peripheral blood. The receptors were gathered from a man aged 40-55 years with active or convalescent COVID-19.

J is TRBJ1-4 and V is TRBV6-5; the match to TRBD1 covers 7 bases. CDR3 length equals 14 residues. J lost 4 bases, V lost 5 bases, and 4 bases had no gene match. The germline V gene encodes CDR1 MNHEY and CDR2 SVGAGI. CDR3 sequence reads: CASSPGTVNEKLFF. The CDR3 DNA is TGTGCCAGCAGTCCCGGGACAGTTAATGAAAAACTGTTTTTT.

This chain uses TRBV2 with TRBJ2-7; D perhaps matches TRBD2 (6 bases). The CDR3 loop spans 18 amino acids. Trimming took off 4 bases at V and 0 bases at J, with 22 bases between the two ends. From germline, CDR1 is SNHLY and CDR2 FYNNEI. This CDR3 reads CASSVWATAGPSSYEQYF. CDR3 bases: TGTGCCAGCAGTGTGTGGGCGACAGCGGGTCCCAGCTCCTACGAGCAGTACTTC.

This chain connects TRBV6-5 to TRBJ2-3; possible D gene TRBD2, 5 bases. CDR3 length: 14 residues. Germline V CDR1 and CDR2: MNHEY, SVGAGI. Trimming removed 3 bases from V and 2 bases from J, with 9 bases in between. The CDR3 protein is CASSYRLPTDTQYF. CDR3 coding DNA: TGTGCCAGCAGTTATCGACTACCCACAGATACGCAGTATTTT.

This clone has more than one count but fewer than ten. The V gene is TRBV7-3, the J gene TRBJ2-3; TRBD1 matches 8 bases. Germline V gene lookup returns CDR1 SGHTA and CDR2 FQGTGA. The trim removed 5 bases at V and 2 bases at J, leaving 6 bases unmatched. CDR3 size: 15 residues. This CDR3 is CASSAGTGNTDTQYF. In nucleotides, the CDR3 is TGTGCCAGCAGCGCCGGGACAGGCAACACAGATACGCAGTATTTT. The full variable domain, in which reference TRBV7-3 and TRBJ2-3 provide the parts outside the CDR3, is GAGVSQTPSNKVTEKGKYVELRCDPISGHTALYWYRQSLGQGPEFLIYFQGTGAADDSGLPNDRFFAVRPEGSVSTLKIQRTERGDSAVYLCASSAGTGNTDTQYFGPGTRLTVL.

This chain links TRBV6-1 with TRBJ2-1; the match to TRBD2 covers 10 bases. CDR3 size: 16 residues. The germline V gene has CDR1 MNHNS and CDR2 SASEGT. V lost 1 base, J lost 4 bases, and 4 bases stayed unmatched. CDR3 amino acids: CASSEVASGGYNEQFF. The DNA for the CDR3 is TGTGCCAGCAGTGAAGTGGCTAGCGGGGGATACAATGAGCAGTTCTTC.

The V call is TRBV4-2, the J call TRBJ1-5, with 8 bases lining up with TRBD1. V lost 0 bases and J lost 3; bases outside the gene matches: 10. Germline CDR1 LGHNA, CDR2 YNFKEQ. The CDR3 has 18 residues. The CDR3 sequence: CASSQDPAQGGVNQPQHF. The DNA of the CDR3 is TGTGCCAGCAGCCAAGATCCCGCACAGGGGGGAGTCAATCAGCCCCAGCATTTT.

J is TRBJ1-1 and V is TRBV6-2 or TRBV6-3; a weak D match, TRBD1 (5 bases). The CDR3 spans 15 residues. Germline-derived CDR1 and CDR2 are MNHEY and SVGEGT. V was trimmed by 3 bases and J by 0 bases, leaving 11 bases between them. CDR3 nucleotides: TGTGCCAGCAGTTATCGGCAGGGTATGAACACTGAAGCTTTCTTT. Residues: CASSYRQGMNTEAFF.

V and J are TRBV9 and TRBJ1-2; 8 bases are a match to TRBD1. The germline gives CDR1 SGDLS, CDR2 YYNGEE. The CDR3 is 15 amino acids. The V gene end was trimmed by 0 bases and the J gene end by 4 bases; junction bases not matched to a gene: 5. DNA of the CDR3: TGTGCCAGCAGCGTAGTCCAGGGGGCGGGCTATGGCTACACCTTC. Its protein product is CASSVVQGAGYGYTF.

J is TRBJ2-2 and V is TRBV7-3, with a weak D call TRBD2 (6 bases). From germline, CDR1 is SGHTA and CDR2 FQGTGA. The CDR3 covers 15 residues. Between the trimmed V and J ends, which lost 3 bases and 0 bases, there was a span of 8 bases. The CDR3 region is CASSFSGANTGELFF. The CDR3 nucleotides read TGTGCCAGCAGCTTTAGCGGTGCGAACACCGGGGAGCTGTTTTTT.

The chain combines TRBV5-3 with TRBJ2-3; D is unclear. TRBV5-3 is assigned to the ORF class and has an uncertain function. The CDR3 spans 12 residues. The V and J ends lost 4 bases and 4 bases respectively, with 7 bases between them. CDR3 amino acids: CARSVPSDTQYF. DNA for the CDR3: TGTGCCAGAAGCGTCCCATCAGATACGCAGTATTTT.

Only a few counts were recorded for this clone. V is TRBV5-4 and J is TRBJ2-2; possible D gene TRBD2, 5 bases. V was pared by 9 bases and J by 0 bases, with 18 bases between. The germline CDR1 and CDR2 sequences are SGHNT and YYREEE (reference sequence). The CDR3 sequence is 16 residues long. CDR3 DNA: TGTGCCACCGTAAACGGACGGGATGCGAACACCGGGGAGCTGTTTTTT. Translating gives CATVNGRDANTGELFF.

The chain is built from TRBV7-3 and TRBJ2-1; 11 bases map to TRBD2. The CDR3 is 15 residues long. Germline loops: CDR1 SGHTA, CDR2 FQGTGA. J gave up 2 bases and V 3 bases, and 0 bases lay outside the gene matches. The CDR3 DNA follows: TGTGCCAGCAGCTTTAGCGGGGGGGCCTACAATGAGCAGTTCTTC. Residues: CASSFSGGAYNEQFF.

The chain employs TRBV7-2 and TRBJ1-1; maybe TRBD1 (5 bases). Trimming shortened V by 4 bases and J by 5 bases, and 17 bases separated the two germline ends. The CDR3 spans 15 residues. Germline CDR1 is SGHTA and CDR2 is FQGNSA. As DNA, the CDR3 is TGTGCCAGCAGCTCAACCCGGGGGGGTAAAACTGAAGCTTTCTTT. Amino acids: CASSSTRGGKTEAFF.

A single count supports this clone. The chain carries TRBV5-6 and TRBJ1-6, with D possibly TRBD1 on 5 matching bases. The CDR3 loop spans 16 amino acids. Between the trimmed V and J ends, which lost 3 bases and 0 bases, there was a span of 10 bases. CDR1 is SGHDT and CDR2 is YYEEEE in the germline V gene. The CDR3 DNA is TGTGCCAGCAGCTACCGGGGGGGCTCCTATAATTCACCCCTCCACTTT. This gives the protein CASSYRGGSYNSPLHF.

Worth noting for this clone: This sample includes further DNA sequences coding for the same CDR3. This chain joins TRBV7-2 and TRBJ2-7; 14 nucleotides line up with TRBD2. The CDR3 sequence is 16 residues long. J gave up 3 bases and V 3 bases, and 4 bases lay outside the gene matches. Germline V gene data show CDR1 as SGHTA and CDR2 as FQGNSA. CDR3: CASSLEGTSGGYEQYF. The CDR3 region has the DNA TGTGCCAGCAGCTTGGAAGGGACTAGCGGGGGCTACGAGCAGTACTTC.

J is TRBJ2-5 and V is TRBV5-1, with 11 bases lining up with TRBD2. The CDR3 consists of 15 residues. V was pared by 4 bases and J by 1 base, with 3 bases of the junction left unmatched. The germline CDR1 and CDR2 sequences are SGHRS and YFSETQ. CDR3: CASSHGTSGQETQYF. The CDR3 DNA sequence: TGCGCCAGCAGCCACGGGACTAGCGGCCAAGAGACCCAGTACTTC.

V and J are TRBV6-5 and TRBJ1-1; TRBD1 matches 7 bases. The CDR3 contains 13 residues. Germline-derived CDR1 and CDR2 are MNHEY and SVGAGI. V lost 8 bases, J lost 3 bases, and 6 bases stayed unmatched. The chain's CDR3 is CASGKQGHTEAFF. The CDR3 DNA sequence: TGTGCCAGCGGTAAACAGGGGCACACTGAAGCTTTCTTT.

This chain uses TRBV5-1 with TRBJ2-2; D not certain. This CDR3 spans 15 amino acids. V was shortened by 0 bases and J by 4 bases, with 10 bases between the two germline ends. Per the germline V gene, CDR1 is SGHRS and CDR2 is YFSETQ. CDR3: CASSLESAGTGELFF. In nucleotides, the CDR3 is TGCGCCAGCAGCTTGGAGTCTGCAGGCACCGGGGAGCTGTTTTTT.

J is TRBJ1-4 and V is TRBV5-5; 9 nucleotides line up with TRBD1. V trimming: 0 bases; J trimming: 7 bases; junction bases outside the gene matches: 7. This CDR3 has 16 amino acids. The germline V gene encodes CDR1 SGHKS and CDR2 YYEKEE (reference sequence). CDR3 region: CASSLDGTGGAEKLFF. CDR3 in DNA: TGTGCCAGCAGCTTGGATGGTACAGGGGGCGCTGAAAAACTGTTTTTT.

This clone was recorded many times. The rearrangement links TRBV12-5 to TRBJ2-4; a weak D match, TRBD1 (6 bases). The germline CDR1 and CDR2 sequences are LGHNT and FRNRAP. V gave up 6 bases and J gave up 0 bases, with 18 bases separating them. CDR3 length equals 17 residues. CDR3 sequence: CASGHRTDRIAKNIQYF. For the CDR3, the DNA is TGTGCTAGTGGACACCGGACGGACAGAATAGCCAAAAACATTCAGTACTTC.

This sequence joins TRBV5-6 and TRBJ2-3; 14 bases are a match to TRBD2. Germline-derived CDR1 and CDR2 are SGHDT and YYEEEE. The CDR3 length is 17 residues. The V and J ends lost 6 bases and 1 base, in that order; junction bases with no gene match: 7. The DNA of the CDR3 is TGTGCCAGCATCCCTTGGACTAGCGGGGGGCGCACAGATACGCAGTATTTT. Translated: CASIPWTSGGRTDTQYF.

For the CDR3, the DNA is TGTGCCACCACAGTTACCGGGACAGTTCATGGCTACACCTTC. Its protein product is CATTVTGTVHGYTF. V usage is TRBV6-5 and J usage is TRBJ1-2; 7 bases align to TRBD1. The CDR3 is made up of 14 amino acids. Trimming removed 10 bases from V and 6 bases from J; junction bases left unmatched: 14. The germline gives CDR1 MNHEY, CDR2 SVGAGI.

The chain combines TRBV9 with TRBJ2-7, with 10 bases aligning to TRBD2. Germline-derived CDR1 and CDR2 are SGDLS and YYNGEE. With 2 bases clipped from V and 5 bases from J, the junction kept 4 bases outside the gene matches. The CDR3 totals 14 residues. The CDR3 coding sequence is TGTGCCAGCAGCGTCAGAGCGGGGGGGGACGAGCAGTACTTC. Translated: CASSVRAGGDEQYF.

This clone was picked up a small number of times. CDR3 residues: CASRRGGDEKLFF. DNA for the CDR3: TGTGCCAGCCGACGGGGAGGAGACGAAAAACTGTTTTTT. The J gene is TRBJ1-4, the V gene TRBV9; D is unclear. Per germline, CDR1 SGDLS and CDR2 YYNGEE. Trimming took off 7 bases at V and 8 bases at J, with 15 bases between the two ends. The CDR3 extends over 13 amino acids.

V and J are TRBV2 and TRBJ1-3, with D perhaps matching TRBD1 (5 bases). V was pared by 2 bases and J by 2 bases, with 7 bases between. Looked up from germline, CDR1 is SNHLY and CDR2 is FYNNEI. This CDR3 is 14 amino acids long. CDR3 DNA: TGTGCCAGCAGTGAAAGGGGTACTGGAAACACCATATATTTT. It yields the protein CASSERGTGNTIYF.

Concerning this clone itself: This same CDR3 is encoded by further DNA sequences in the sample. The chain combines TRBV4-2 with TRBJ2-5; 8 nucleotides match TRBD2. This CDR3 comprises 15 residues. V dropped 0 bases and J dropped 1; count of bases not matched to a gene: 1. From germline, CDR1 is LGHNA and CDR2 YNFKEQ. The CDR3 DNA reads as TGTGCCAGCAGCCAAGATCGGGGGGGCCAAGAGACCCAGTACTTC. Its translation: CASSQDRGGQETQYF.

The genes are TRBV2 and TRBJ1-4; unclear D gene. The CDR3 has 14 residues. Germline loops: CDR1 SNHLY, CDR2 FYNNEI. V lost 2 bases and J lost 0, with 4 bases in between. DNA for the CDR3: TGTGCCAGCAGTGAAAGAGCAACTAATGAAAAACTGTTTTTT. Its translation is CASSERATNEKLFF.